This TCR beta chain was obtained from a study of cytomegalovirus exposure and HLA in healthy donors. General study points: According to the study, around 150 TCR beta chains were cytomegalovirus-associated. It was found in a later analysis that first-cohort TCR clusters tended to co-occur in the 130 or so validation repertoires.

With 8 bases removed from V and 4 bases from J, the gap between germline ends came to 16 bases. CDR3 length: 14 amino acids. Germline V gene lookup returns CDR1 MDHEN and CDR2 SYDVKM. On this clone: Its cognate antigen is unknown.

Assay: immunoSEQ multiplex PCR; the TCRdb copy retains only in-frame clones and omits some. This sample yields approximately 300,000 clones, of which about nine tenths are seen a single time; 0.7% to 0.85% belongs to the top ten. Separate from the approximately 720-subject first cohort was the 120-subject validation cohort, to which the donors belonged. The chain has TRBV28 and TRBJ2-3; the D is unclear. The sequenced sample was PBMCs. This sequence originates from a woman aged 18 to 35 in good health and CMV-seronegative. The CDR3 nucleotides read TGTGCCAGCTCCCCTCTAGAACCCCCAGATACGCAGTATTTT. This sequence encodes CASSPLEPPDTQYF.